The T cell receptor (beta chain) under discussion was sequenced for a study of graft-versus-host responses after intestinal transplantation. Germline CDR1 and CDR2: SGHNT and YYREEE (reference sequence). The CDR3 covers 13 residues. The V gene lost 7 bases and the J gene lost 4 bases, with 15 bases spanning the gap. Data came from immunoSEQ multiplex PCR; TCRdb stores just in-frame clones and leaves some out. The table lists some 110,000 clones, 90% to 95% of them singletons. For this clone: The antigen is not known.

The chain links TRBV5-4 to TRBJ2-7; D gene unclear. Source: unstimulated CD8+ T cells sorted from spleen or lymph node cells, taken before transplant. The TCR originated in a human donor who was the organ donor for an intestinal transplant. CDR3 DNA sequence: TGTGCCAGCCCCGCCCCAGGCTATTACGAGCAGTACTTC. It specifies CASPAPGYYEQYF.